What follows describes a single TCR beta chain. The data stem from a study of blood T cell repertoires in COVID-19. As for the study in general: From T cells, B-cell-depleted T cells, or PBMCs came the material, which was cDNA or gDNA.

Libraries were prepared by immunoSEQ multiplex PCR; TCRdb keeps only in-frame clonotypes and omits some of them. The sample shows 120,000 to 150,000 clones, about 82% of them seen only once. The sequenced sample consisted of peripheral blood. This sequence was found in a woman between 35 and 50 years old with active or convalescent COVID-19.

This CDR3 is CASSLSSGQGAGYGYTF. The DNA of the CDR3 is TGTGCCAGCAGCTTATCGTCAGGACAGGGGGCGGGATATGGCTACACCTTC. The V gene is TRBV11-2, the J gene TRBJ1-2, with 11 bases identical to TRBD1. J gave up 5 bases and V 2 bases, and 10 bases lay outside the gene matches. The CDR3 totals 17 residues. Germline CDR1 SGHAT, CDR2 FQNNGV.